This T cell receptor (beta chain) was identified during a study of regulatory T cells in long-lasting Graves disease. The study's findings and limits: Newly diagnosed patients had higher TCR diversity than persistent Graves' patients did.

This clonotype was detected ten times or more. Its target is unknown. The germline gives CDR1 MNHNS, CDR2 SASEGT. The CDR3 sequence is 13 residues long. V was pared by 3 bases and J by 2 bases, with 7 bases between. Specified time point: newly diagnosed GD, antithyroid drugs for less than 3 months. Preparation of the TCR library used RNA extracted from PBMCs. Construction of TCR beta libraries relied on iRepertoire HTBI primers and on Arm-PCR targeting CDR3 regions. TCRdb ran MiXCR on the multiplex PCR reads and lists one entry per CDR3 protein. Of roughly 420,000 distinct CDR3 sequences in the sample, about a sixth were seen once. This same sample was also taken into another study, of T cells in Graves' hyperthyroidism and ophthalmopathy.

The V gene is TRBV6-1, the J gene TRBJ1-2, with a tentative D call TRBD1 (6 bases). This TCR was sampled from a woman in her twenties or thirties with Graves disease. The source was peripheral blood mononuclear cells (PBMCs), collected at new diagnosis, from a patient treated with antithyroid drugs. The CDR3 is CASSEQGNYGYTF. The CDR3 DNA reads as TGTGCCAGCAGTGAGCAGGGGAACTATGGCTACACCTTC.